This T cell receptor (beta chain) was documented in a study of OX40 agonist ivuxolimab in advanced cancers. Study-wide findings and caveats: Clonal expansion from baseline to week 6 occurred in both CD4+ and CD8+ T cells.

Assay: immunoSEQ multiplex PCR; the TCRdb copy retains only in-frame clones and omits some. The sample yields about 73,000 clones, 86% seen once. This CDR3 region has 14 residues. The V end lost 2 bases, the J end lost 8 bases, and 14 bases lay between the germline ends. The germline gives CDR1 SGDLS, CDR2 YYNGEE. Notes on this clone: The target antigen is unknown.

The chain employs TRBV9 and TRBJ2-1, with a weak D call TRBD2 (6 bases). Sequenced material: CD4+ or CD8+ T cells sorted from blood, taken in a trial of the OX40 agonist ivuxolimab. This clonotype was obtained from an adult with an advanced solid tumor such as melanoma, head and neck, liver or kidney cancer. The CDR3 protein is CASSVAGSKYEQFF. The CDR3, as DNA: TGTGCCAGCAGCGTCGCCGGGAGCAAGTATGAGCAGTTCTTC. Full variable domain (outside the CDR3, taken from reference TRBV9 and TRBJ2-1): DSGVTQTPKHLITATGQRVTLRCSPRSGDLSVYWYQQSLDQGLQFLIQYYNGEERAKGNILERFSAQQFPDLHSELNLSSLELGDSALYFCASSVAGSKYEQFFGPGTRLTVL.